The clone carrying this T cell receptor beta chain has a count of ten or more. Antigen specificity is unknown. The data were obtained in a study of identical twins. Study results and limitations: Less excess twin sharing appeared in beta out-of-frame sequences.

The donor group consisted entirely of healthy Caucasians. The V and J ends lost 2 bases and 7 bases, in that order; junction bases with no gene match: 5. This CDR3 spans 14 amino acids. Per germline, CDR1 LNHNV and CDR2 YYDKDF (reference sequence). A single record per CDR3 protein comes from TCRdb applying MiXCR to the 5' RACE reads. The sample yields 450,000 or so distinct CDR3 sequences, about a fifth seen once. The chain joins TRBV15 to TRBJ1-2; 9 bases align to TRBD1. The clonotype originates from a man aged 50-60 years in good health. Sequences were obtained from naive T cells sorted from blood. This CDR3 reads CATSRSRTGVGYTF. In DNA, the CDR3 is TGTGCCACCAGCAGATCCAGGACAGGGGTTGGCTACACCTTC.